Listed below are T cell receptor beta chains from one sample, sequenced in a study of cytomegalovirus exposure and HLA in healthy donors. Sequencing used immunoSEQ multiplex PCR; TCRdb keeps in-frame clones, though not all of them. The data contain approximately 270,000 clones, about four fifths of them seen just once; the ten biggest clones take up around 0.33%. Sequences were obtained from PBMCs. The source of these receptors is a girl aged 2 to 9 in good health and CMV-seronegative. The CDR3 runs from the conserved cysteine through the conserved F or W. The D gene is left open where the match is weak. Where a row states a size, it is once, few, many or the class of an expanded clone; other rows omit it.

abundance	d_gene	v_gene	j_gene	CDR3nt	CDR3aa
NA	NA	TRBV5-4	TRBJ2-7	TGTGCCAGCAGCTTGGACGGGAGTAACGAGCAGTACTTC	CASSLDGSNEQYF
NA	NA	TRBV18	TRBJ1-2	TGTGCCAGCTCACCAGACAGGAACTATGGCTACACCTTC	CASSPDRNYGYTF
NA	NA	TRBV5-1	TRBJ1-3	TGCGCCAGCAGCTTGGGACAGAGCTCTGGAAACACCATATATTTT	CASSLGQSSGNTIYF
NA	TRBD1	TRBV6-1	TRBJ2-7	TGTGCCAGCAGTGGGACAGGAGGTAGGAACGAGCAGTACTTC	CASSGTGGRNEQYF
NA	NA	TRBV5-4	TRBJ2-7	TGTGCCAGCAGCTCCGACAGTAGCCACTACGAGCAGTACTTC	CASSSDSSHYEQYF
NA	NA	TRBV5-1	TRBJ2-1	TGCGCCAGCAGCTTGTCTGTAGCGCACTCCTACAATGAGCAGTTCTTC	CASSLSVAHSYNEQFF
NA	NA	TRBV25-1	TRBJ2-5	TGTGCCAGCAGCCCAGGGTCGACAGTCCAAGAGACCCAGTACTTC	CASSPGSTVQETQYF
NA	TRBD1	TRBV2	TRBJ1-6	TGTGCCAGCAGAGACTACCGGGACAGGGGTTCACCCCTCCACTTT	CASRDYRDRGSPLHF
NA	NA	TRBV4-1	TRBJ2-7	TGCGCCAGCAGCCAAGCGTGGTCTTCGTACTCCTCCTACGAGCAGTACTTC	CASSQAWSSYSSYEQYF
NA	NA	TRBV5-1	TRBJ2-3	TGCGCCAGCAGCTTGTTGGGGGGGGCTGGGGATACGCAGTATTTT	CASSLLGGAGDTQYF
few	TRBD2	TRBV28	TRBJ2-3	TGTGCCAGCAGTGTAGGCGGGAGGGCCTATGATACGCAGTATTTT	CASSVGGRAYDTQYF
NA	NA	TRBV30	TRBJ2-3	TGTGCCTGGAGTTCTAGCACAGATACGCAGTATTTT	CAWSSSTDTQYF
few	NA	TRBV4-2	TRBJ1-4	TGTGCCAGCAGCCAACAGGCAACTAATGAAAAACTGTTTTTT	CASSQQATNEKLFF
NA	TRBD2	TRBV5-6	TRBJ2-7	TGTGCCAGCAGCTCGACTAGCGGGAGGGCCTACGAGCAGTACTTC	CASSSTSGRAYEQYF
NA	NA	TRBV2	TRBJ1-2	TGTGCCAGCGGGCAGGGGATGCCTAACTATGGCTACACCTTC	CASGQGMPNYGYTF
once	TRBD1	TRBV4-2	TRBJ2-7	TGTGCCAGCAGCCTACTTCCGGGACAGGGGGACTACGAGCAGTACTTC	CASSLLPGQGDYEQYF
NA	NA	TRBV4-1	TRBJ2-6	TGCGCCAGCAGCCAACAAACCCCGGGGGTTGCTGGGGCCAACGTCCTGACTTTC	CASSQQTPGVAGANVLTF
NA	NA	TRBV27	TRBJ2-7	TGTGCCAGCAGTACATGGGGCCAACAACTGGGGGAGCAGTACTTC	CASSTWGQQLGEQYF
NA	NA	TRBV30	TRBJ1-1	TGTGCCTCCAGATGGAACACTGAAGCTTTCTTT	CASRWNTEAFF
NA	NA	TRBV7-8	TRBJ1-3	TGTGCCAGCAGCTCGGGGGTCAGAAACACCATATATTTT	CASSSGVRNTIYF
few	NA	TRBV6-1	TRBJ1-1	TGTGCCAGCAGTGAAGTCGGGGGTGGTGGCACTGAAGCTTTCTTT	CASSEVGGGGTEAFF
NA	TRBD2	TRBV7-9	TRBJ2-7	TGTGCCAGCAGCTTAACAGCGGGACCAACCTACGAGCAGTACTTC	CASSLTAGPTYEQYF
NA	NA	TRBV30	TRBJ1-5	TGTGCCTGGGGGCCGCTGGGTGGTCAGCCCCAGCATTTT	CAWGPLGGQPQHF
few	NA	TRBV6-5	TRBJ2-5	TGTGCCAGCAGTTCCTCTATGGAGACCCAGTACTTC	CASSSSMETQYF
few	NA	TRBV7-9	TRBJ2-4	TGTGCCAGCAGCTTAGTCGGGGTCGGGGTTCCCAAAAACATTCAGTACTTC	CASSLVGVGVPKNIQYF
NA	NA	TRBV19	TRBJ1-5	TGTGCCAGTAGTATCACGGGGGACTATAGCAATCAGCCCCAGCATTTT	CASSITGDYSNQPQHF
NA	TRBD2	TRBV7-3	TRBJ2-1	TGTGCCAGCAGCTCAGGACTAGTGTCCTACAATGAGCAGTTCTTC	CASSSGLVSYNEQFF
NA	TRBD1	TRBV6-6	TRBJ2-7	TGTGCCAGCACTTGGACAGGGGGCATCTACGAGCAGTACTTC	CASTWTGGIYEQYF
few	NA	TRBV5-4	TRBJ1-2	TGTGCCAGCAGCTTGGGTACAGGCAGCTATGGCTACACCTTC	CASSLGTGSYGYTF
NA	TRBD1	TRBV5-1	TRBJ1-2	TGCGCCAGCAGCTACGACAGGGGGCTGGATGGCTACACCTTC	CASSYDRGLDGYTF
NA	TRBD2	TRBV27	TRBJ2-5	TGTGCCAGCAGTTTGGGGCTAGCGGGAGGGCGGTGGGAGACCCAGTACTTC	CASSLGLAGGRWETQYF
NA	NA	TRBV10-3	TRBJ1-5	TGTGCCATCAGTGACCTTGCCCTTGACGGAGAGCCCCAGCATTTT	CAISDLALDGEPQHF
NA	TRBD2	TRBV7-6	TRBJ2-5	TGTGCCAGCAGTTCACTAGCGGACCAAGAGACCCAGTACTTC	CASSSLADQETQYF
NA	NA	TRBV28	TRBJ1-4	TGTGCCAGCAGTCGCAGATACAATGAAAAACTGTTTTTT	CASSRRYNEKLFF
once	NA	TRBV27	TRBJ2-3	TGTGCCAGCAGTTTTGGCGGGATCGGTACGCAGTATTTT	CASSFGGIGTQYF
NA	NA	TRBV27	TRBJ1-6	TGTGCCAGCAGTTTAGTTTTATCACAGCCCAATTCACCCCTCCACTTT	CASSLVLSQPNSPLHF
NA	NA	TRBV5-1	TRBJ2-7	TGCGCCAGCAGCTTGGGCGGATTTGCCGAGCAGTACTTC	CASSLGGFAEQYF
NA	TRBD1	TRBV5-1	TRBJ1-1	TGCGCCAGCAGCTCCGGGACAGGGGGCTGGGACACTGAAGCTTTCTTT	CASSSGTGGWDTEAFF
NA	TRBD2	TRBV15	TRBJ2-1	TGTGCCACCAGCAGAGATAGGGGGACTAGCTCCTACAATGAGCAGTTCTTC	CATSRDRGTSSYNEQFF
NA	NA	TRBV5-6	TRBJ1-3	TGTGCCAGCAGCCTAGGACACCGGGACACCATATATTTT	CASSLGHRDTIYF
NA	TRBD1	TRBV6-5	TRBJ1-1	TGTGCCAGCAGTTACCCGGGACAGCCGAACACTGAAGCTTTCTTT	CASSYPGQPNTEAFF
NA	NA	TRBV27	TRBJ1-5	TGTGCCAGCAGCTACAGGGTACGGCAGCCCCAGCATTTT	CASSYRVRQPQHF
NA	NA	TRBV4-1	TRBJ1-4	TGCGCCAGCAGCCCACGACAGGAGGTCACAGATAAACTGTTTTTT	CASSPRQEVTDKLFF
few	NA	TRBV27	TRBJ2-7	TGTGCCAGCAGTTTTGGCAGGGTAGGGTACGAGCAGTACTTC	CASSFGRVGYEQYF
NA	TRBD2	TRBV9	TRBJ2-3	TGTGCCAGCAGCGTAGTTGCGGGAGGGAGCACAGATACGCAGTATTTT	CASSVVAGGSTDTQYF
NA	NA	TRBV13	TRBJ2-1	TGTGCCAGCAGCCCCGGGGTTTACAATGAGCAGTTCTTC	CASSPGVYNEQFF
NA	TRBD2	TRBV27	TRBJ2-3	TGTGCCAGTCTAGCGGGGGGCCGAACAGATACGCAGTATTTT	CASLAGGRTDTQYF
few	NA	TRBV30	TRBJ2-3	TGTGCTTTTGACATTTACACAGATACGCAGTATTTT	CAFDIYTDTQYF
NA	NA	TRBV5-1	TRBJ1-1	TGCGCCAGCAGCTCCCGGGGGGGCACGGACACTGAAGCTTTCTTT	CASSSRGGTDTEAFF
NA	TRBD1	TRBV10-1	TRBJ1-2	TGCGCCAGCAGTGAGACAGGGGGCTATGGCTACACCTTC	CASSETGGYGYTF
NA	NA	TRBV21-1	TRBJ1-6	TGTGCCAGCAGCGAGGGGACGTACACAGGGATGGCTGATAATTCACCCCTCCACTTT	CASSEGTYTGMADNSPLHF
NA	TRBD2	TRBV27	TRBJ2-2	TGTGCCAGCAGCTTAGGGACTAGCGGGGGACCCGGGGAGCTGTTTTTT	CASSLGTSGGPGELFF
once	NA	TRBV6-5	TRBJ2-7	TGTGCCAGCAGTTACTCGGCCCCCGACTACGAGCAGTACTTC	CASSYSAPDYEQYF
NA	NA	TRBV7-8	TRBJ1-2	TGTGCCAGCAGCTTAGTATCAGATGGCTACACCTTC	CASSLVSDGYTF
NA	NA	TRBV5-1	TRBJ2-2	TGCGCCAGCAGGTCTCGTGTAGGAGACGCGAACACCGGGGAGCTGTTTTTT	CASRSRVGDANTGELFF
NA	TRBD2	TRBV14	TRBJ2-1	TGTGCCACCCGATCGCAGAGCGGGAGGAAGGATGAGCAGTTCTTC	CATRSQSGRKDEQFF
few	NA	TRBV15	TRBJ1-2	TGTGCCACCAGCAGACCTTCCTCAGACAGATATGGCTACACCTTC	CATSRPSSDRYGYTF
few	NA	TRBV29-1	TRBJ2-1	TGCAGCGTTGAAAGCCTCAGGGTTATGAATGTGGAGCAGTTCTTC	CSVESLRVMNVEQFF
NA	TRBD2	TRBV30	TRBJ2-7	TGTGCCTGGGAGACTAGCGACTACGAGCAGTACTTC	CAWETSDYEQYF